The 6 T cell receptor beta chains listed next were all sequenced from one sample in a study of T cell responses to AZD1222 COVID-19 vaccine. Assay used: immunoSEQ multiplex PCR; TCRdb lists only in-frame clones, some missing. Here the sample spans about 170,000 clones, roughly 92% being singletons. The starting material was peripheral blood, obtained on day 0 of AZD1222 vaccination. The receptors derive from an adult in good health.

The rearrangement links TRBV11-2 to TRBJ2-3, with no clear D. The V and J ends lost 5 bases and 5 bases respectively, with 17 bases between them. The CDR3 contains 15 residues. CDR1 SGHAT and CDR2 FQNNGV come from the germline V gene. CDR3 region: CASSRAGRIVDTQYF. The DNA of the CDR3 is TGTGCCAGCAGCCGCGCAGGAAGAATAGTAGATACGCAGTATTTT.

V is TRBV29-1 and J is TRBJ1-2; the D gene is possibly TRBD1 (6 bases). The CDR3 length is 16 residues. Germline loops: CDR1 SQVTM, CDR2 ANQGSEA. V was shortened by 3 bases and J by 2 bases, with 19 bases between the two germline ends. The DNA for the CDR3 is TGCAGCGTTGAGCCGTCCCGGGACAAGAGAAACTATGGCTACACCTTC. Translation: CSVEPSRDKRNYGYTF.

The sample holds one count of this clone. The chain joins TRBV15 to TRBJ2-7, with 9 bases identical to TRBD2. Germline V CDR1 and CDR2: LNHNV, YYDKDF (reference sequence). Losses at the gene ends were 1 base for V and 1 base for J; bases not matched to a gene: 8. The CDR3 totals 17 residues. The CDR3 DNA sequence: TGTGCCACCAGCAGAGGGTCTAGCGGGGACCATTCCTACGAGCAGTACTTC. Its translation: CATSRGSSGDHSYEQYF.

The chain joins TRBV27 to TRBJ2-7; D not resolved. The length of the CDR3 is 13 residues. Germline CDR1 MNHEY, CDR2 SMNVEV (reference sequence). The V gene lost 3 bases and the J gene lost 2 bases, with 8 bases spanning the gap. The CDR3 loop reads CASSFRDPYEQYF. The CDR3, as DNA: TGTGCCAGCAGTTTTCGCGACCCCTACGAGCAGTACTTC.

The genes are TRBV6-5 and TRBJ1-2; D is perhaps TRBD1 (5 bases). CDR1 and CDR2 (germline): MNHEY, SVGAGI. Trimming removed 6 bases at V and 4 bases at J, with 12 bases between. CDR3 size: 13 residues. As DNA, the CDR3 is TGTGCCAGCAGAGTTGGAGGGGCCTATGGCTACACCTTC. Encoded protein: CASRVGGAYGYTF.

The rearrangement uses TRBV11-3 and TRBJ2-1; TRBD1 matches at 9 bases. CDR1 SGHNT and CDR2 YENEEA come from the germline V gene. V lost 3 bases and J lost 3; bases outside the gene matches: 3. The CDR3 consists of 15 residues. CDR3 in DNA: TGTGCCAGCAGCTTGGGACAGGGCCGCTACAATGAGCAGTTCTTC. Residues: CASSLGQGRYNEQFF.